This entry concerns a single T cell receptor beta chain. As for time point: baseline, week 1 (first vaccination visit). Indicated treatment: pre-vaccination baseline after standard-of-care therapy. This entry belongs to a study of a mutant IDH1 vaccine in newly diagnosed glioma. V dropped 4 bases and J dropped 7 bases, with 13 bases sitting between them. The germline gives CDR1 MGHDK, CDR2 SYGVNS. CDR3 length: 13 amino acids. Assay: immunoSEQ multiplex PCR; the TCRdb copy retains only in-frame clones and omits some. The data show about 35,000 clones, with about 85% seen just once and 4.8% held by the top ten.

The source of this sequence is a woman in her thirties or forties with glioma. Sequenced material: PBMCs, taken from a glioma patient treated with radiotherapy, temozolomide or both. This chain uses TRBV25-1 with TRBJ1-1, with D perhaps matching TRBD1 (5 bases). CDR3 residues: CASSGSGDYEAFF. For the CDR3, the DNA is TGTGCCAGCAGTGGATCGGGGGACTATGAAGCTTTCTTT.